One T cell receptor beta chain is described in this entry. No cognate antigen has been identified for it. One base away there is no much larger clone; base qualities are not given. This entry belongs to a study of T cells in Graves' hyperthyroidism and ophthalmopathy (dated by TCRdb to between 2018 and 2021). Regarding the complete study: Peripheral blood was collected at initial diagnosis, before any treatment. The paper describes TCR Vbeta CDR3 sequencing of around 140 peripheral blood samples, made up of roughly 45 ophthalmopathy patients, around 78 hyperthyroidism patients and roughly 17 progressor patients. Prospective prediction of ophthalmopathy was tested in an independent validation cohort consisting of roughly 20 hyperthyroidism patients and more than 15 patients who later progressed to ophthalmopathy. TCR V-J signatures able to tell the groups apart were searched for in a discovery cohort of 95 to 100 patients, of whom about 40 had Graves' ophthalmopathy and 57 had stable Graves' hyperthyroidism. Thyroid tissue and blood T-cell repertoires from six Graves' hyperthyroidism patients were also compared in the study. Following sampling, methimazole starting at 30 mg daily was given to hyperthyroidism patients, and high-dose intravenous methylprednisolone was given to ophthalmopathy patients. The 90 to 100 discovery patients were randomly divided into training and test sets at a 7:3 ratio. Points the paper makes about the study in general: No statistical method was used to set the sample size in advance, and investigators knew the group allocation. A 13 V-J signature model separated ophthalmopathy from stable hyperthyroidism, with nearly 90% sensitivity and 81.08% specificity in cross-validation and 80%/75% in testing. Most expanded thyroid clonotypes (frequency above 0.001) were also found in blood, which suggests that blood repertoires may mirror thyroid immune responses. In validation, the model predicted progression to ophthalmopathy with over 65% sensitivity and around 72% specificity, a median of about 6.7 months before onset.

The TCR beta CDR3 regions were amplified from the RNA transcripts. The TCR CDR3 was subjected to a first round of RT-PCR using the HTBI primer set and the Qiagen OneStep RT-PCR kit. Libraries were constructed in a second round of multiplex PCR, after which size selection and purification were carried out. The libraries were sequenced on an Illumina HiSeq2000 using paired-end 100 bp reads. The paper's data handling went like this. SOAPnuke was used to process the raw data, throwing out any read that contained adapters or uncalled bases, had a mean Phred below 15, or lacked an exact constant-primer or identifier match. COPE v1.2.5 was used to merge the high-quality paired reads, and each unique nucleotide sequence was defined as a clonotype. Clonotypes were aligned to IMGT TRBV, TRBD and TRBJ reference segments using MiTCR v1.1. The analysis was restricted to V-J combinations with a frequency above 0.0001, which together covered 99.2% of the repertoires. The TCS score was defined as the ratio of F50 (clonal expansion) to E x V (chaos), calculated using BLOSUM62-based TCRdist between CDR3 peptides within each V-J. Welch's t-statistics and random forest reduced 500 to 650 V-J features to 13, which were used in a naive Bayes classifier (R e1071). TCRdb ran its own pipeline on the public reads, namely fastp trimming at Q25 and MiXCR clone calling, and kept in-frame beta chains. Merged by CDR3 protein, the rows form single entries marked with the most common genes and DNA. TCRdb, not the original authors, processed these V and J calls. Within this sample are 480,000 or so distinct CDR3 sequences, with around 14% of them counted one time only. The leading ten clones occupy 15% to 20% of the sample.

CDR1 and CDR2, looked up from the germline V gene, are SGHRS and YFSETQ. V loses 5 bases of germline sequence and J loses 10 bases, and the interval between the two ends is 15 bases. CDR3 length: 12 amino acids, cysteine to phenylalanine. Just CDR3 DNA is preserved here, 36 bases in frame from base 1. Stable Graves' hyperthyroidism was defined as no progression to ophthalmopathy during 18 months of follow-up. Hyperthyroidism patients were aged 18 to 65 years and newly diagnosed, with disease duration of less than 2 months. The study excluded patients with uncontrolled infections, other autoimmune diseases, pregnancy or lactation. Diagnoses relied on clinical symptoms, serum thyroxine and TRAb, thyroid ultrasound and orbital computed tomography. PBMCs were isolated from 7.5 to 10 ml of fresh peripheral blood by Ficoll-Paque density gradient centrifugation. Trizol reagent was used to extract total RNA, and RNA quality was then checked on an Agilent 2100 Bioanalyzer.

Sequenced sample: blood. Recombination linked TRBV5-1 to TRBJ1-2; confidence is insufficient to name the D gene. The clonotype comes from a woman between 18 and 29 years old with Graves' hyperthyroidism. The CDR3 region reads CASSSSGSPYTF. The DNA is TGCGCCAGCAGTTCGTCGGGGAGTCCCTACACCTTC.